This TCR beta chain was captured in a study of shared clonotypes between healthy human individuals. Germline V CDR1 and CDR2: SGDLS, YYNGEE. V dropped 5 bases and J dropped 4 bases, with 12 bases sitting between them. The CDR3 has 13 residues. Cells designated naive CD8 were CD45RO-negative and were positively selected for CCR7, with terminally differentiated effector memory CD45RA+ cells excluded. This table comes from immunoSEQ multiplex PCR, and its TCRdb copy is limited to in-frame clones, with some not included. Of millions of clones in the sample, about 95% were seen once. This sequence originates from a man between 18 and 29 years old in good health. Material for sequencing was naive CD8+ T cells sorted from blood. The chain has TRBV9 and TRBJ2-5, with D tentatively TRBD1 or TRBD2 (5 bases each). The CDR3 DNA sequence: TGTGCCAGCAGTCGCCGGGGCCTAGAGACCCAGTACTTC. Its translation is CASSRRGLETQYF.